This T cell receptor (beta chain) was sequenced during a study of beta chain features in type 1 diabetes. Study-wide context: Researchers looked at around 100 million sorted cells across all samples.

Of note for this clone: Its antigen is currently unknown.

Broader study findings: Compared to healthy donors, patients appeared to have naive, central memory and Treg TCRB repertoires that were more alike. All four CD4+ subsets from Type 1 diabetes patients carried moderately but significantly shorter TCRB CDR3s.

The CDR3 has 13 amino acids. V lost 5 bases and J lost 4; bases outside the gene matches: 3. Per the germline V gene, CDR1 is ENHRY and CDR2 is SYGVKD. Expressed TCRB transcripts were sequenced after all isolated RNA was converted to cDNA. Clones were sequenced by immunoSEQ multiplex PCR, and TCRdb holds only the in-frame ones, with some missing. This table holds hundreds of thousands of clones, approximately 28% found once. This chain connects TRBV10-3 to TRBJ2-7; 9 positions match TRBD2. This TCR was sampled from a man between 18 and 35 years old in good health. Input material: naive CD4+ T cells from blood. The CDR3 here is CAISLAGAYEQYF. The CDR3 DNA sequence: TGTGCCATCAGTTTAGCGGGAGCGTACGAGCAGTACTTC.